This section outlines one T cell receptor beta chain sequence together with its context. Its target is unknown. This record comes from a study of siplizumab effects on memory and regulatory T cells. Some clones are missing from TCRdb's copy, which holds only in-frame ones; the method was immunoSEQ multiplex PCR. The table lists about 100,000 clones, 80% to 95% of them singletons. Study observations and caveats: Unstimulated subsets captured only a minor fraction of alloreactive clones. The authors could not assign a naive or memory phenotype to roughly 75-95% of proliferating CD4+ or CD8+ clones. Alloreactive sequences tracing back to unstimulated CD4+ memory cells fell significantly with siplizumab.

CDR1 is SGHRS and CDR2 is YFSETQ in the germline V gene. Losses at the gene ends were 1 base for V and 0 bases for J; bases not matched to a gene: 9. The CDR3 covers 17 residues. The sequenced sample was non-Treg CD4+ T cells sorted from blood. The rearrangement links TRBV5-1 to TRBJ2-7, with 8 bases matching TRBD1. The sequence was obtained from a human donor in good health. The CDR3 nucleotides read TGCGCCAGCAGCTTGCGACCGGGACAGGATAGCTCCTACGAGCAGTACTTC. Translated: CASSLRPGQDSSYEQYF.